A selection of T cell receptor beta chains follows, all from one sample in a study of tumor and adjacent non-tumor tissue in lung cancer. TCRdb reprocessed the multiplex PCR reads via MiXCR and lists one record per CDR3 protein. Among some 100,000 distinct CDR3 sequences, 65% were seen once, and the ten largest hold 15% to 20%. Sequencing was done on a sample of distant non-tumor lung tissue. These receptors came from a man aged 25 to 40 with non-small cell lung cancer. The CDR3 runs from the conserved cysteine through the conserved F or W. The D gene is left open where the match is weak. Size is omitted from some rows. Given values are once, few, many or a class for expanded clones.

d_gene: NA
abundance: NA
v_gene: TRBV13
j_gene: TRBJ2-1
CDR3nt: TGTGCCAGCAGCATACAGCCTTCCTACAATGAGCAGTTCTTC
CDR3aa: CASSIQPSYNEQFF

d_gene: TRBD1
abundance: NA
v_gene: TRBV20-1
j_gene: TRBJ2-1
CDR3nt: TGCAGCTCCTTGAGATTCGACAGGGGGCGCGTCAATGAGCAGTCCTTC
CDR3aa: CSSLRFDRGRVNEQSF

d_gene: NA
abundance: NA
v_gene: TRBV20-1
j_gene: TRBJ2-1
CDR3nt: TGCAGTCCCTTGACCGGGACAATCGTTCTCCATGAGCAGTTCTTC
CDR3aa: CSPLTGTIVLHEQFF

d_gene: NA
abundance: NA
v_gene: TRBV5-6
j_gene: TRBJ2-6
CDR3nt: TGTACCAGCAGCTTTTATACTGAGAATGTCGGGTCCTTTGGGGCCAACGTCCTGACTTTC
CDR3aa: CTSSFYTENVGSFGANVLTF

d_gene: TRBD1
abundance: many
v_gene: TRBV20-1
j_gene: TRBJ1-5
CDR3nt: TGCAGTGCTACAACCGGGACAGTTAATCAGCCCCAGCATTTT
CDR3aa: CSATTGTVNQPQHF

d_gene: TRBD2
abundance: medium-sized
v_gene: TRBV20-1
j_gene: TRBJ2-5
CDR3nt: TGCAGTGCCAGACTAGCGGGCGAGACCCAGTACTTC
CDR3aa: CSARLAGETQYF

d_gene: NA
abundance: NA
v_gene: TRBV29-1
j_gene: TRBJ2-7
CDR3nt: TGCAGCGTTATTACCGGGACACCCATCTACGAGCAGTACTTC
CDR3aa: CSVITGTPIYEQYF

d_gene: NA
abundance: NA
v_gene: TRBV6-5
j_gene: TRBJ2-1
CDR3nt: TGTGCCAGCAGCCAGACTAGGGGGCCCTACAATGAGCAGTTCTTC
CDR3aa: CASSQTRGPYNEQFF

d_gene: NA
abundance: many
v_gene: TRBV7-8
j_gene: TRBJ1-5
CDR3nt: TGTGCCAGCAGCTTGACAGAGTATCAGCCCCAGCATTTT
CDR3aa: CASSLTEYQPQHF

d_gene: NA
abundance: NA
v_gene: TRBV20-1
j_gene: TRBJ1-5
CDR3nt: TGCAGTGCTAGAGATTTGAGGGATAGCAATCAGCCCCGACATTTT
CDR3aa: CSARDLRDSNQPRHF

d_gene: NA
abundance: NA
v_gene: TRBV11-3
j_gene: TRBJ1-4
CDR3nt: TGTGCCAGCAGCTTAGTGTTCTGTGAAAGACTGTTTTTT
CDR3aa: CASSLVFCERLFF

d_gene: NA
abundance: NA
v_gene: TRBV11-2
j_gene: TRBJ2-7
CDR3nt: TGTGCCGGCAGCGTATGGGGGGGCCTCTACGAGCAGTACTTC
CDR3aa: CAGSVWGGLYEQYF

d_gene: NA
abundance: many
v_gene: TRBV29-1
j_gene: TRBJ1-3
CDR3nt: TGCAGCGTTGTAACGAACTCTGGAAACACCATATATTTT
CDR3aa: CSVVTNSGNTIYF

d_gene: NA
abundance: NA
v_gene: TRBV11-2
j_gene: TRBJ2-7
CDR3nt: TGTGCCAGCATCTTAACTCAGCTGATAGGGCTGTCCGCCTCCTTC
CDR3aa: CASILTQLIGLSASF